This T cell receptor (beta chain) is drawn from a study of cytomegalovirus exposure and HLA in healthy donors. This CDR3 spans 15 amino acids. Trimming removed 1 base at V and 4 bases at J, with 8 bases between. Germline values: CDR1 MGHRA, CDR2 YSYEKL. 60 Vbeta and 13 Jbeta primers were used in PCR. Only in-frame clones appear in the TCRdb table, and some are missing; sequencing was by immunoSEQ multiplex PCR. The sample lists about 130,000 clones, 75% occurring once. Sequenced sample: PBMCs. The chain links TRBV4-1 to TRBJ2-6, with unresolved D. The receptor was derived from a man aged 25-45 years in good health and CMV-seronegative. This chain's CDR3 is CASSQVVTGANVLTF. The DNA for the CDR3 is TGCGCCAGCAGCCAAGTAGTCACCGGGGCCAACGTCCTGACTTTC.